The rows below give T cell receptor beta chains drawn from one sample of a study of blood T cell repertoires in COVID-19. Assay: immunoSEQ multiplex PCR; the TCRdb copy retains only in-frame clones and omits some. The table shows around 170,000 clones, with 88% occurring only once. Sequencing was performed on peripheral blood. The receptors shown here come from a man aged 55 to 70 with acute or convalescent COVID-19. CDR3s include the opening cysteine and the closing phenylalanine or tryptophan. D genes are given only for firm matches. Part of the rows lack a size; the others show once, few, many or a class for expanded clones.

D gene: NA
J gene: TRBJ2-2
clone size: NA
V gene: TRBV14
CDR3 protein: CASSQDVTGELFF
CDR3 DNA: TGTGCCAGCAGCCAAGACGTCACCGGGGAGCTGTTTTTT

D gene: TRBD1
J gene: TRBJ2-7
clone size: NA
V gene: TRBV4-3
CDR3 protein: CASSQERGRIAEQYF
CDR3 DNA: TGCGCCAGCAGCCAAGAGAGGGGGCGGATAGCCGAGCAGTACTTC

D gene: NA
J gene: TRBJ2-2
clone size: NA
V gene: TRBV11-2
CDR3 protein: CASGGRTGELFF
CDR3 DNA: TGTGCCTCAGGGGGGCGCACCGGGGAGCTGTTTTTT

D gene: TRBD1
J gene: TRBJ1-1
clone size: NA
V gene: TRBV15
CDR3 protein: CATSSDRGQTHSFF
CDR3 DNA: TGTGCCACCAGCAGCGACAGGGGGCAGACGCATTCTTTCTTT

D gene: NA
J gene: TRBJ1-1
clone size: NA
V gene: TRBV2
CDR3 protein: CASSLGWVNTEAFF
CDR3 DNA: TGTGCCAGCAGTCTAGGATGGGTGAACACTGAAGCTTTCTTT

D gene: NA
J gene: TRBJ1-5
clone size: many
V gene: TRBV6-2/TRBV6-3
CDR3 protein: CASSYSPGYQPQHF
CDR3 DNA: TGTGCCAGCAGTTACTCGCCAGGATATCAGCCCCAGCATTTT

D gene: NA
J gene: TRBJ1-2
clone size: NA
V gene: TRBV15
CDR3 protein: CATSRDGADYGYTF
CDR3 DNA: TGTGCCACCAGCAGAGATGGAGCAGACTATGGCTACACCTTC

D gene: NA
J gene: TRBJ1-5
clone size: once
V gene: TRBV27
CDR3 protein: CASSLDGARYQPQHF
CDR3 DNA: TGTGCCAGCAGTTTAGATGGGGCTCGGTATCAGCCCCAGCATTTT

D gene: NA
J gene: TRBJ1-1
clone size: NA
V gene: TRBV7-3
CDR3 protein: CASSPLGGANTEAFF
CDR3 DNA: TGTGCCAGCAGCCCCCTTGGGGGGGCGAACACTGAAGCTTTCTTT

D gene: NA
J gene: TRBJ2-1
clone size: NA
V gene: TRBV5-8
CDR3 protein: CASRLETGSYNEQFF
CDR3 DNA: TGTGCCAGCAGATTGGAGACAGGCTCATACAATGAGCAGTTCTTC

D gene: TRBD2
J gene: TRBJ2-3
clone size: NA
V gene: TRBV7-9
CDR3 protein: CASSPGLAGFTDTQYF
CDR3 DNA: TGTGCCAGCAGCCCGGGACTAGCGGGCTTCACAGATACGCAGTATTTT

D gene: TRBD2
J gene: TRBJ2-1
clone size: NA
V gene: TRBV4-1
CDR3 protein: CASSQELAGGSFNEQFF
CDR3 DNA: TGCGCCAGCAGCCAAGAGCTAGCGGGAGGGAGTTTCAATGAGCAGTTCTTC

D gene: NA
J gene: TRBJ1-2
clone size: NA
V gene: TRBV19
CDR3 protein: CASSAQGSGYTF
CDR3 DNA: TGTGCCAGTAGTGCCCAGGGGTCTGGCTACACCTTC

D gene: NA
J gene: TRBJ1-3
clone size: NA
V gene: TRBV5-1
CDR3 protein: CASSLDLGNTIYF
CDR3 DNA: TGCGCCAGCAGCTTGGATTTAGGAAACACCATATATTTT

D gene: NA
J gene: TRBJ1-5
clone size: once
V gene: TRBV6-2/TRBV6-3
CDR3 protein: CASSYTGNQPQHF
CDR3 DNA: TGTGCCAGCAGTTACACAGGAAATCAGCCCCAGCATTTT

D gene: NA
J gene: TRBJ1-2
clone size: NA
V gene: TRBV24-1
CDR3 protein: CATSARLNYGYTF
CDR3 DNA: TGTGCCACCAGTGCGAGACTTAACTATGGCTACACCTTC

D gene: NA
J gene: TRBJ1-1
clone size: NA
V gene: TRBV3-1/TRBV3-2
CDR3 protein: CASSRTEAEAFF
CDR3 DNA: TGTGCCAGCAGCAGGACAGAGGCTGAAGCTTTCTTT

D gene: NA
J gene: TRBJ1-2
clone size: NA
V gene: TRBV5-4
CDR3 protein: CASSYESYGYTF
CDR3 DNA: TGTGCCAGCAGCTACGAGTCATATGGCTACACCTTC

D gene: TRBD1
J gene: TRBJ2-5
clone size: NA
V gene: TRBV3-1/TRBV3-2
CDR3 protein: CASSQPGTGGSLAQETQYF
CDR3 DNA: TGTGCCAGCAGCCAACCCGGGACAGGGGGCTCCCTAGCACAAGAGACCCAGTACTTC

D gene: NA
J gene: TRBJ2-1
clone size: NA
V gene: TRBV11-3
CDR3 protein: CASSFMPRDEQFF
CDR3 DNA: TGTGCCAGCAGCTTCATGCCCCGGGATGAGCAGTTCTTC

D gene: NA
J gene: TRBJ2-1
clone size: NA
V gene: TRBV24-1
CDR3 protein: CATSDYTWAHNEQFF
CDR3 DNA: TGTGCCACCAGTGATTACACGTGGGCCCACAATGAGCAGTTCTTC

D gene: NA
J gene: TRBJ2-3
clone size: NA
V gene: TRBV19
CDR3 protein: CATRREGTDTQYF
CDR3 DNA: TGTGCCACTAGACGTGAGGGAACAGATACGCAGTATTTT

D gene: TRBD1
J gene: TRBJ1-2
clone size: NA
V gene: TRBV3-1/TRBV3-2
CDR3 protein: CASLGGGLQYGYTF
CDR3 DNA: TGTGCCAGCCTAGGAGGGGGCCTGCAGTATGGCTACACCTTC

D gene: NA
J gene: TRBJ1-2
clone size: NA
V gene: TRBV24-1
CDR3 protein: CATSDFRANYGYTF
CDR3 DNA: TGTGCCACCAGTGATTTCAGGGCGAACTATGGCTACACCTTC

D gene: TRBD1
J gene: TRBJ1-4
clone size: NA
V gene: TRBV5-8
CDR3 protein: CASTGQGSGTNEKLFF
CDR3 DNA: TGTGCCAGCACCGGACAGGGAAGCGGGACTAATGAAAAACTGTTTTTT

D gene: NA
J gene: TRBJ2-3
clone size: NA
V gene: TRBV5-1
CDR3 protein: CASKVSLQGGDTQYF
CDR3 DNA: TGCGCCAGCAAGGTCAGCCTGCAGGGCGGAGATACGCAGTATTTT

D gene: TRBD1
J gene: TRBJ1-2
clone size: NA
V gene: TRBV9
CDR3 protein: CASSVDPQGALYGYTF
CDR3 DNA: TGTGCCAGCAGCGTAGACCCCCAGGGGGCTCTATATGGCTACACCTTC

D gene: NA
J gene: TRBJ1-1
clone size: NA
V gene: TRBV9
CDR3 protein: CASSPMGGNTEAFF
CDR3 DNA: TGTGCCAGCAGCCCCATGGGAGGGAACACTGAAGCTTTCTTT

D gene: TRBD1
J gene: TRBJ1-1
clone size: NA
V gene: TRBV2
CDR3 protein: CASSRNQGAEAFF
CDR3 DNA: TGTGCCAGCAGCCGTAACCAGGGGGCTGAAGCTTTCTTT

D gene: NA
J gene: TRBJ1-1
clone size: NA
V gene: TRBV6-2/TRBV6-3
CDR3 protein: CASSYSSTEAFF
CDR3 DNA: TGTGCCAGCAGTTACTCCAGTACTGAAGCTTTCTTT

D gene: NA
J gene: TRBJ2-3
clone size: NA
V gene: TRBV5-6
CDR3 protein: CASSLEVGGATDTQYF
CDR3 DNA: TGTGCCAGCAGCTTGGAAGTAGGGGGGGCGACAGATACGCAGTATTTT

D gene: NA
J gene: TRBJ2-5
clone size: NA
V gene: TRBV7-6
CDR3 protein: CASSPDAPGLAQYF
CDR3 DNA: TGTGCCAGCAGCCCAGACGCGCCAGGCTTGGCCCAGTACTTC

D gene: NA
J gene: TRBJ1-1
clone size: NA
V gene: TRBV10-3
CDR3 protein: CAIMGGNTEAFF
CDR3 DNA: TGTGCCATCATGGGGGGGAACACTGAAGCTTTCTTT

D gene: TRBD1
J gene: TRBJ1-2
clone size: NA
V gene: TRBV4-1
CDR3 protein: CASSQAQGAYGYTF
CDR3 DNA: TGCGCCAGCAGCCAAGCACAGGGGGCCTATGGCTACACCTTC

D gene: NA
J gene: TRBJ1-6
clone size: NA
V gene: TRBV6-1
CDR3 protein: CASSEALPASSYNSPLHF
CDR3 DNA: TGTGCCAGCAGTGAAGCGCTTCCAGCGAGCTCCTATAATTCACCCCTCCACTTT

D gene: NA
J gene: TRBJ2-7
clone size: once
V gene: TRBV15
CDR3 protein: CATSRKRLTYEQYF
CDR3 DNA: TGTGCCACCAGCAGGAAACGGTTGACCTACGAGCAGTACTTC

D gene: TRBD1
J gene: TRBJ1-6
clone size: NA
V gene: TRBV30
CDR3 protein: CAWTTIGTGNSPLHF
CDR3 DNA: TGTGCCTGGACCACTATCGGGACAGGAAATTCACCCCTCCACTTT

D gene: NA
J gene: TRBJ1-2
clone size: NA
V gene: TRBV5-1
CDR3 protein: CASSPDTGQGGYTF
CDR3 DNA: TGCGCCAGCAGCCCGGACACTGGTCAGGGTGGCTACACCTTC

D gene: NA
J gene: TRBJ2-3
clone size: NA
V gene: TRBV11-3
CDR3 protein: CASSLDMEGHTQYF
CDR3 DNA: TGTGCCAGCAGCTTAGATATGGAGGGGCATACGCAGTATTTT

D gene: TRBD1
J gene: TRBJ2-5
clone size: NA
V gene: TRBV30
CDR3 protein: CAWSGTGVRETQYF
CDR3 DNA: TGTGCCTGGAGTGGGACAGGGGTTAGAGAGACCCAGTACTTC

D gene: NA
J gene: TRBJ2-7
clone size: NA
V gene: TRBV10-3
CDR3 protein: CAIKETSSEQYF
CDR3 DNA: TGTGCCATCAAGGAGACTAGTAGCGAGCAGTACTTC

D gene: TRBD1
J gene: TRBJ2-1
clone size: NA
V gene: TRBV24-1
CDR3 protein: CATRPTGGGEQFF
CDR3 DNA: TGTGCCACCAGACCCACAGGGGGAGGTGAGCAGTTCTTC

D gene: TRBD2
J gene: TRBJ2-7
clone size: NA
V gene: TRBV5-1
CDR3 protein: CASSSGGGDGQYF
CDR3 DNA: TGCGCCAGCAGCTCCGGGGGGGGAGACGGGCAGTACTTC

D gene: TRBD1
J gene: TRBJ1-5
clone size: NA
V gene: TRBV6-5
CDR3 protein: CASSTGAFGNQPQHF
CDR3 DNA: TGTGCCAGCAGTACAGGGGCTTTTGGCAATCAGCCCCAGCATTTT

D gene: TRBD2
J gene: TRBJ2-1
clone size: NA
V gene: TRBV19
CDR3 protein: CASSIRLAGPYNEQFF
CDR3 DNA: TGTGCCAGTAGTATCCGTCTAGCGGGTCCCTACAATGAGCAGTTCTTC

D gene: NA
J gene: TRBJ2-2
clone size: NA
V gene: TRBV6-4
CDR3 protein: CASRGGGNTGELFF
CDR3 DNA: TGTGCCAGCAGGGGAGGTGGGAACACCGGGGAGCTGTTTTTT

D gene: NA
J gene: TRBJ1-3
clone size: NA
V gene: TRBV11-3
CDR3 protein: CASSLEQGSGNTIYF
CDR3 DNA: TGTGCCAGCAGCTTAGAACAGGGTTCCGGAAACACCATATATTTT

D gene: NA
J gene: TRBJ1-1
clone size: few
V gene: TRBV7-9
CDR3 protein: CASSPLQGPITEAFF
CDR3 DNA: TGTGCCAGCAGCCCACTACAGGGACCCATAACTGAAGCTTTCTTT

D gene: TRBD2
J gene: TRBJ2-3
clone size: NA
V gene: TRBV5-1
CDR3 protein: CASSPPTSGGGQYF
CDR3 DNA: TGCGCCAGCAGCCCTCCTACTAGCGGGGGAGGGCAGTATTTT

D gene: TRBD1
J gene: TRBJ1-1
clone size: NA
V gene: TRBV2
CDR3 protein: CASRRGRDTEAFF
CDR3 DNA: TGTGCCAGCCGAAGGGGGCGTGACACTGAAGCTTTCTTT

D gene: NA
J gene: TRBJ2-3
clone size: NA
V gene: TRBV7-3
CDR3 protein: CASSLSRATDTQYF
CDR3 DNA: TGTGCCAGCAGCTTATCGAGGGCCACAGATACGCAGTATTTT

D gene: TRBD1
J gene: TRBJ1-1
clone size: NA
V gene: TRBV6-2/TRBV6-3
CDR3 protein: CASSYSPGQLNTEAFF
CDR3 DNA: TGTGCCAGCAGTTACTCTCCGGGACAGCTAAACACTGAAGCTTTCTTT

D gene: NA
J gene: TRBJ2-3
clone size: NA
V gene: TRBV15
CDR3 protein: CATSRSLAVDTPDTQYF
CDR3 DNA: TGTGCCACCAGCAGATCTTTAGCGGTTGACACCCCAGATACGCAGTATTTT